These 31 T cell receptor beta chains came from one sample sequenced in a study of blood T cell repertoires in COVID-19. The method was immunoSEQ multiplex PCR; TCRdb's version includes in-frame clones alone and lacks a portion of them. The sample has some 130,000 clones; approximately 89% are singletons. Source material: peripheral blood. These receptors were taken from a man aged 45-60 years with acute or convalescent COVID-19.

The rearrangement joins TRBV9 to TRBJ1-1, with a tentative D call TRBD1 (6 bases). The germline gives CDR1 SGDLS, CDR2 YYNGEE. The CDR3 sequence is 16 residues long. V shed 2 bases and J shed 4 bases, with 18 bases lying between them. The CDR3 here is CASSVGAGAGGTEAFF. CDR3 DNA sequence: TGTGCCAGCAGCGTTGGAGCGGGGGCTGGGGGCACTGAAGCTTTCTTT.

This clone appeared a single time. This chain uses TRBV2 with TRBJ2-7; no reliable D call. The CDR3 consists of 13 residues. Germline lookup yields CDR1 SNHLY and CDR2 FYNNEI. V was shortened by 10 bases and J by 2 bases, with 15 bases between the two germline ends. Here the CDR3 reads CATALQLAYEQYF. The CDR3 bases are TGTGCCACCGCCCTTCAGCTAGCCTACGAGCAGTACTTC.

The gene calls are TRBV29-1 and TRBJ1-3, with D unresolved. Germline V gives CDR1 SQVTM, CDR2 ANQGSEA. V was trimmed by 6 bases and J by 0 bases, leaving 12 bases between them. There are 14 residues in the CDR3. The CDR3 bases are TGCAGCGTCTTCGACGGGTACTCTGGAAACACCATATATTTT. Translated, it gives CSVFDGYSGNTIYF.

To note about this clone: Other DNA sequences in the same sample also yield this CDR3. The V and J genes are TRBV5-4 and TRBJ1-4; TRBD1 might be the D (6 bases). Trimming shortened V by 0 bases and J by 6 bases, and 9 bases separated the two germline ends. The CDR3 sequence is 14 residues long. Germline CDR1 is SGHNT and CDR2 is YYREEE (reference sequence). The CDR3 nucleotides are TGTGCCAGCAGCTTGGGGGGGGGCGATGAAAAACTGTTTTTT. Its protein is CASSLGGGDEKLFF.

V is TRBV4-2 and J is TRBJ2-7; TRBD2 matches at 10 bases. Losses at the gene ends were 0 bases for V and 1 base for J; bases not matched to a gene: 9. The CDR3 totals 18 residues. CDR1 and CDR2 (germline): LGHNA, YNFKEQ. This CDR3 reads CASSQDPAGGPGSYEQYF. CDR3 nucleotides: TGTGCCAGCAGCCAAGATCCAGCGGGAGGGCCAGGATCCTACGAGCAGTACTTC.

The V and J genes are TRBV5-1 and TRBJ2-6; TRBD2 aligns across 7 bases. V trimming: 4 bases; J trimming: 0 bases; junction bases outside the gene matches: 10. The CDR3 is 18 residues long. Looked up from germline, CDR1 is SGHRS and CDR2 is YFSETQ. CDR3 sequence (DNA): TGCGCCAGCAGCCATTGGGGCGGGAGAAACTCTGGGGCCAACGTCCTGACTTTC. It translates to CASSHWGGRNSGANVLTF.

The rearrangement links TRBV28 to TRBJ2-1; 11 nucleotides match TRBD2. This CDR3 has 15 residues. V lost 4 bases to trimming and J lost 7 bases; unmatched junction nucleotides: 6. Germline V gene sequence: CDR1 MDHEN, CDR2 SYDVKM. The CDR3 here is CASSSSSGRRNEQFF. The CDR3 region has the DNA TGTGCCAGCAGTTCGTCTAGCGGGAGGAGGAATGAGCAGTTCTTC.

The chain employs TRBV7-9 and TRBJ1-2, with D tentatively TRBD1 (5 bases). This CDR3 spans 13 amino acids. From germline, CDR1 is SEHNR and CDR2 FQNEAQ (reference sequence). The V and J ends lost 5 bases and 5 bases respectively, with 12 bases between them. The CDR3 nucleotides read TGTGCCAGCAGCCCAGGGCCAGGTTATGGCTACACCTTC. This encodes CASSPGPGYGYTF.

This chain links TRBV5-6 with TRBJ1-4; 7 nucleotides agree with TRBD1. In germline, CDR1 is SGHDT, CDR2 YYEEEE. There are 15 residues in the CDR3. V shed 0 bases and J 10 bases; nucleotides not matched to a gene: 9. CDR3 sequence reads: CASSLAGTAPRKLFF. The CDR3 DNA reads as TGTGCCAGCAGCTTGGCCGGGACAGCACCGCGAAAACTGTTTTTT. The variable domain in full, completed from reference TRBV5-6 and TRBJ1-4, reads DAGVTQSPTHLIKTRGQQVTLRCSPKSGHDTVSWYQQALGQGPQFIFQYYEEEERQRGNFPDRFSGHQFPNYSSELNVNALLLGDSALYLCASSLAGTAPRKLFFGSGTQLSVL.

The rearrangement joins TRBV27 to TRBJ2-1; D possibly corresponds to TRBD2 (7 bases). This CDR3 spans 16 amino acids. CDR1 is MNHEY and CDR2 is SMNVEV in the germline V gene (reference sequence). V was cut by 0 bases and J by 3 bases, with 12 bases left in between. This CDR3 is CASSLSRGANYNEQFF. CDR3 DNA sequence: TGTGCCAGCAGTTTATCCCGGGGGGCTAACTACAATGAGCAGTTCTTC.

As concerns this clone: Additional DNA sequences in this sample encode the identical CDR3. V and J are TRBV5-1 and TRBJ1-3, with 9 bases aligning to TRBD1. Germline CDR1 SGHRS, CDR2 YFSETQ. CDR3 length: 16 amino acids. After removal of 0 bases from V and 4 bases from J, the junction contained 5 bases not matched to a gene. The DNA of the CDR3 is TGCGCCAGCAGCTTGGCTGGGACAGGGTTCGGAAACACCATATATTTT. It translates to CASSLAGTGFGNTIYF.

The J gene is TRBJ1-1, the V gene TRBV19, with a tentative D call TRBD1 (5 bases). CDR1 is LNHDA and CDR2 is SQIVND in the germline V gene (reference sequence). This CDR3 region has 14 residues. With 1 base removed from V and 5 bases from J, the gap between germline ends came to 11 bases. CDR3 in amino acids: CASSIGVGGTEAFF. The CDR3 nucleotides read TGTGCCAGTAGTATAGGTGTCGGGGGAACTGAAGCTTTCTTT.

This clone was picked up one time. The rearrangement joins TRBV18 to TRBJ2-7, with TRBD1 matching over 9 bases. Germline loops: CDR1 KGHSH, CDR2 LQKENI. The CDR3 contains 14 residues. The V segment lost 4 bases and the J segment 5 bases; nucleotides outside the gene matches: 6. CDR3 protein: CASSLTRTGDEQYF. The CDR3 bases are TGTGCCAGCTCACTTACCCGGACAGGGGACGAGCAGTACTTC.

The chain couples TRBV7-6 to TRBJ2-7; TRBD2 aligns across 8 bases. Looked up from germline, CDR1 is SGHVS and CDR2 is FNYEAQ. The CDR3 contains 15 residues. V lost 3 bases to trimming and J lost 4 bases; unmatched junction nucleotides: 8. The CDR3 loop reads CASSFVSGGSYEQYF. The CDR3 DNA sequence: TGTGCCAGCAGCTTCGTAAGCGGGGGAAGTTACGAGCAGTACTTC.

This chain links TRBV5-1 with TRBJ2-7; 9 bases map to TRBD1. CDR3 length equals 15 residues. Losses at the gene ends were 0 bases for V and 6 bases for J; bases not matched to a gene: 7. The germline V gene encodes CDR1 SGHRS and CDR2 YFSETQ. The CDR3 DNA follows: TGCGCCAGCAGCTTGGCCGGGACAGGGCCGTTCGAGCAGTACTTC. Translation gives CASSLAGTGPFEQYF.

This sequence joins TRBV7-9 and TRBJ1-1; a weak D match, TRBD1 (5 bases). The CDR3 runs 17 residues. V was pared by 2 bases and J by 7 bases, with 23 bases between. Germline V CDR1 and CDR2: SEHNR, FQNEAQ (reference sequence). This chain's CDR3 is CASSLRGFIGGSDEAFF. DNA for the CDR3: TGTGCCAGCAGCTTACGGGGGTTTATCGGGGGTTCGGATGAAGCTTTCTTT.

V and J are TRBV2 and TRBJ1-2, with D maybe TRBD1 (6 bases). Germline CDR1 reads SNHLY; CDR2 reads FYNNEI. The CDR3 runs 14 residues. With 6 bases removed from V and 4 bases from J, the gap between germline ends came to 15 bases. CDR3 nucleotides: TGTGCCAGCAGCCTCGGACAGCGTAGCTATGGCTACACCTTC. Amino acids: CASSLGQRSYGYTF.

This rearrangement joins TRBV3-1 (or the pseudogene TRBV3-2) to TRBJ2-1, with a weak D call TRBD2 (5 bases). The V gene lost 3 bases and the J gene lost 0 bases, with 18 bases spanning the gap. The CDR3 totals 18 residues. Germline CDR1 reads LGHDT; CDR2 reads YNNKEL (reference sequence). The CDR3 here is CASSQGTPGGYSYNEQFF. The CDR3 DNA reads as TGTGCCAGCAGCCAGGGAACCCCTGGCGGGTACTCCTACAATGAGCAGTTCTTC.

This rearrangement joins TRBV5-5 to TRBJ2-3; TRBD2 matches at 7 bases. Germline V gives CDR1 SGHKS, CDR2 YYEKEE (reference sequence). The CDR3 consists of 16 residues. The J segment lost 1 base and the V segment lost 0 bases, leaving 5 bases of the junction unmatched. Written as DNA, the CDR3 is TGTGCCAGCAGCTTGGGGCCGAGCGGGGGCACAGATACGCAGTATTTT. Its translation: CASSLGPSGGTDTQYF.

This chain uses TRBV6-5 with TRBJ1-2, with D possibly being TRBD1 (6 bases). The germline V gene has CDR1 MNHEY and CDR2 SVGAGI. The V gene lost 5 bases and the J gene lost 3 bases, with 16 bases spanning the gap. CDR3 size: 15 residues. The CDR3 is CASSLYPDSYYGYTF. The DNA of the CDR3 is TGTGCCAGCAGTCTGTATCCGGACAGCTACTATGGCTACACCTTC.

The CDR3 region has the DNA TGTGCCAGTAGTACGTTCGACGGGACCTACGAGCAGTACTTC. Translated, it gives CASSTFDGTYEQYF. The genes are TRBV19 and TRBJ2-7; a possible D gene is TRBD2 (5 bases). CDR1 is LNHDA, CDR2 SQIVND, per germline (reference sequence). There are 14 residues in the CDR3. Trimming took off 4 bases at V and 2 bases at J, with 12 bases between the two ends.

The CDR3, as DNA: TGTGCCAGCAGCCGCGACAGGGAATCGAGTAGTGGCTACACCTTC. Protein sequence: CASSRDRESSSGYTF. J is TRBJ1-2 and V is TRBV7-3; 7 bases map to TRBD1. There are 15 residues in the CDR3. Looked up from germline, CDR1 is SGHTA and CDR2 is FQGTGA. With V trimmed by 5 bases and J by 7 bases, 13 bases remained unmatched.

The chain links TRBV5-1 to TRBJ2-1; 9 bases line up with TRBD2. Trimming removed 6 bases from V and 5 bases from J; junction bases left unmatched: 6. Germline CDR1 reads SGHRS; CDR2 reads YFSETQ. This CDR3 comprises 14 residues. In DNA, the CDR3 is TGCGCCAGCACAAGGACTAGCGAGAACAATGAGCAGTTCTTC. It codes for CASTRTSENNEQFF.

Only a few counts were recorded for this clone. The rearrangement uses TRBV28 and TRBJ2-7; 12 positions match TRBD1. The CDR3 sequence is 16 residues long. Germline values: CDR1 MDHEN, CDR2 SYDVKM. After removal of 6 bases from V and 3 bases from J, the junction contained 9 bases not matched to a gene. The chain's CDR3 is CASRPGQGADYYEQYF. In DNA form, the CDR3 reads TGTGCCAGCAGGCCGGGACAGGGGGCGGACTACTACGAGCAGTACTTC.

V is TRBV6-6 and J is TRBJ2-1; D perhaps matches TRBD1 (5 bases). Germline V gene data show CDR1 as MNHNY and CDR2 as SVGAGI (reference sequence). The length of the CDR3 is 16 residues. V dropped 7 bases and J dropped 5 bases, with 21 bases sitting between them. CDR3 sequence (DNA): TGTGCCAGCACGGATCGATGGGGCAGCAAAAACAATGAGCAGTTCTTC. Its protein product is CASTDRWGSKNNEQFF.

This clone was seen once. V is TRBV5-1 and J is TRBJ1-1, with 10 bases identical to TRBD1. The germline V gene encodes CDR1 SGHRS and CDR2 YFSETQ. The CDR3 runs 16 residues. The V segment lost 4 bases and the J segment 7 bases; nucleotides outside the gene matches: 13. The CDR3 sequence is CASSPITGTGAGEAFF. CDR3 DNA sequence: TGCGCCAGCAGCCCTATCACCGGGACAGGGGCGGGTGAAGCTTTCTTT.

V is TRBV5-1 and J is TRBJ2-2, with unresolved D. The germline gives CDR1 SGHRS, CDR2 YFSETQ. The CDR3 runs to 14 residues. V was clipped by 6 bases and J by 0 bases, with 9 bases between them. The CDR3 DNA sequence: TGCGCCAGCAAGACTGCTGCGAACACCGGGGAGCTGTTTTTT. This translates into CASKTAANTGELFF.

V usage is TRBV5-1 and J usage is TRBJ2-7; the match to TRBD1 covers 12 bases. The germline CDR1 and CDR2 sequences are SGHRS and YFSETQ. V trimming: 4 bases; J trimming: 3 bases; junction bases outside the gene matches: 8. The CDR3 spans 16 residues. CDR3 in amino acids: CASSRLGQGAIYEQYF. DNA of the CDR3: TGCGCCAGCAGCCGCCTGGGACAGGGGGCCATCTACGAGCAGTACTTC.

This rearrangement joins TRBV5-1 to TRBJ2-5; D unclear. The V and J ends lost 1 base and 1 base respectively, with 8 bases between them. The CDR3 loop spans 14 amino acids. Per germline, CDR1 SGHRS and CDR2 YFSETQ. The CDR3 is CASSLISSQETQYF. CDR3 DNA: TGCGCCAGCAGCTTGATTTCGTCCCAAGAGACCCAGTACTTC.

This rearrangement joins TRBV30 to TRBJ1-4; no clear D gene. The germline V gene has CDR1 GTSNPN and CDR2 SVGIG (reference sequence). This CDR3 is 15 amino acids long. Trimming removed 0 bases from V and 3 bases from J, with 11 bases in between. CDR3 DNA sequence: TGTGCCTGGAGTGTAATCCGGGTGCCTAATGAAAAACTGTTTTTT. Translating gives CAWSVIRVPNEKLFF.

The V call is TRBV9, the J call TRBJ2-7; 14 nucleotides agree with TRBD2. The CDR3 consists of 15 residues. CDR1 is SGDLS, CDR2 YYNGEE, per germline. V lost 4 bases and J lost 4; bases outside the gene matches: 4. The CDR3 coding sequence is TGTGCCAGCAGCATCGGGACTAGCGGGGGATACGAGCAGTACTTC. It encodes CASSIGTSGGYEQYF.